This TCR beta chain was recorded in a study of blood T cell repertoires in COVID-19. On the study more broadly: The study drew acute and convalescent COVID-19 samples from the United States, Italy and Spain.

In the original analysis: How many nucleated cells were present was estimated from reference gene primer amplification. Profiling relied on immunoSEQ multiplex PCR, and the TCRdb table lists in-frame clones only, not all of them. D and trimming come from the DNA, and the V and J calls and clone size come from that table. The sample gives around 100,000 clones, 90% to 95% of which show up once; roughly 2.1% is in the top ten. This CDR3 has 14 amino acids. V shed 1 base, J shed 8 bases, and the junction held 8 bases outside the gene matches. CDR1 is SGHRS and CDR2 is YFSETQ in the germline V gene. This clone came up once.

The sequenced sample consisted of peripheral blood. The chain joins TRBV5-1 to TRBJ1-2; 7 positions agree with TRBD1. The receptor was derived from a man aged 50 to 60 with active COVID-19. The CDR3: CASSLLGQAGGYTF. In DNA, the CDR3 is TGCGCCAGCAGCTTGCTTGGACAGGCGGGCGGCTACACCTTC. Full variable domain (outside the CDR3, taken from reference TRBV5-1 and TRBJ1-2): KAGVTQTPRYLIKTRGQQVTLSCSPISGHRSVSWYQQTPGQGLQFLFEYFSETQRNKGNFPGRFSGRQFSNSRSEMNVSTLELGDSALYLCASSLLGQAGGYTFGSGTRLTVV.